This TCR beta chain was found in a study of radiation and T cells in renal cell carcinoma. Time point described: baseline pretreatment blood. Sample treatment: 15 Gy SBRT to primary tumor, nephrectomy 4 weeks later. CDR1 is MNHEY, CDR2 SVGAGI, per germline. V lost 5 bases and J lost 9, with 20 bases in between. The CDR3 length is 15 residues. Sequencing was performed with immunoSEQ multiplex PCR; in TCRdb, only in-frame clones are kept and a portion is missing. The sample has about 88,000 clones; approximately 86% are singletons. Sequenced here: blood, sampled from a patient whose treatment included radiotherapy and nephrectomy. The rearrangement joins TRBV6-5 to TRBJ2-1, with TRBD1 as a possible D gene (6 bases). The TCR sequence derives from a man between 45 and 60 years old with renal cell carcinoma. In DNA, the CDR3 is TGTGCCAGCAGTACACAGGGATATCGTTCGTCTGAGCAGTTCTTC. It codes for CASSTQGYRSSEQFF.